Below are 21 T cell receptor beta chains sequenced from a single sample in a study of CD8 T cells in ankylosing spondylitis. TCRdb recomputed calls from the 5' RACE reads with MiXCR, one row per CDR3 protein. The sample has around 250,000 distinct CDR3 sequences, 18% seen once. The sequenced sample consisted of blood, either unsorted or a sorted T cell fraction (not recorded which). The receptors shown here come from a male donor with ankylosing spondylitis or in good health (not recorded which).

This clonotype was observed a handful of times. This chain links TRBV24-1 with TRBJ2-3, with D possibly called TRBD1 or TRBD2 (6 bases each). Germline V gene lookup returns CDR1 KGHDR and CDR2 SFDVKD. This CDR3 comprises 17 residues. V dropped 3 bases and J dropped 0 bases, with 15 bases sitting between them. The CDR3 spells CATSDPSTGLSTDTQYF. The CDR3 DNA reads TGTGCCACCAGTGATCCCTCGACAGGACTAAGCACAGATACGCAGTATTTT.

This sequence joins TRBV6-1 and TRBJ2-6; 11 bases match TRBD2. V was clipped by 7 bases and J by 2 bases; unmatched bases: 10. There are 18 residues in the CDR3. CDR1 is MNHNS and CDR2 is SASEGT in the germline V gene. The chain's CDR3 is CASTPTSGRITGANVLTF. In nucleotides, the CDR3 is TGTGCCAGCACCCCAACTAGCGGGAGAATCACTGGGGCCAACGTCCTGACTTTC.

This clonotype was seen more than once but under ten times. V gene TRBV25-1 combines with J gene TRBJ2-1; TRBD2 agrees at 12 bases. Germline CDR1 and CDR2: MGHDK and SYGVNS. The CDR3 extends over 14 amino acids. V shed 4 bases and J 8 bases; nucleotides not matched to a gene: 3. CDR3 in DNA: TGTGCCAGCAGTGGACTAGCGGGAGTAGATGAGCAGTTCTTC. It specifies CASSGLAGVDEQFF.

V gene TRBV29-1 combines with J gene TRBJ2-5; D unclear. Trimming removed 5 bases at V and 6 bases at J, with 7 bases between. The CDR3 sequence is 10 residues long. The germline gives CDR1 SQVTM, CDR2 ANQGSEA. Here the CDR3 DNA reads TGCAGCGTTTTTGGGCAGACCCAGTACTTC. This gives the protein CSVFGQTQYF.

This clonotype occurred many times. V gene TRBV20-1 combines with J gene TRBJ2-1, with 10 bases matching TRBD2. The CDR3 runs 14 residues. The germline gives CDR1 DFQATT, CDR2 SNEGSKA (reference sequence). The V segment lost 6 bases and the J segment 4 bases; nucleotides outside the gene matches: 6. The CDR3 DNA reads TGCAGTGCCCGAGGACTAGCGGAGTACAATGAGCAGTTCTTC. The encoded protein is CSARGLAEYNEQFF.

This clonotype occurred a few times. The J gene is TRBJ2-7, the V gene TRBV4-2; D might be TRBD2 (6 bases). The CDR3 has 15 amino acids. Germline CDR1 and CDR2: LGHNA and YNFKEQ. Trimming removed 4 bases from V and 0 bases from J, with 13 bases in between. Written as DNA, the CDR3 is TGTGCCAGCAGCCCGTCCGGGACTCACTCCTACGAGCAGTACTTC. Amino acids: CASSPSGTHSYEQYF.

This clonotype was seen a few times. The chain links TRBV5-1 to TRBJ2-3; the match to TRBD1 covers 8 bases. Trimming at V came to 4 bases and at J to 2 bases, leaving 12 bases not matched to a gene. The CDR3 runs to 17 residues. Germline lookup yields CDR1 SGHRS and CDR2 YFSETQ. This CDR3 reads CASSGGQVHTHTDTQYF. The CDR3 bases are TGCGCCAGCAGCGGGGGACAGGTCCACACACACACAGATACGCAGTATTTT.

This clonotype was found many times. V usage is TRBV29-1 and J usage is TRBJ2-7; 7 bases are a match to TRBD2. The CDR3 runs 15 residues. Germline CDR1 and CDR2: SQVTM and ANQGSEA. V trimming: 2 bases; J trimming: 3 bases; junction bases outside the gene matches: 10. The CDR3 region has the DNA TGCAGCGTTGAACTTGAGCGGGACCATCACTACGAGCAGTACTTC. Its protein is CSVELERDHHYEQYF.

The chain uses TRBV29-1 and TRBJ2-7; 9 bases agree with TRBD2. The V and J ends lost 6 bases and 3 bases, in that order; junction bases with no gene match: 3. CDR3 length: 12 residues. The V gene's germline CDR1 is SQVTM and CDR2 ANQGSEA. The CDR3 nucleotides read TGCAGCGTATGGACTAGCGACTACGAGCAGTACTTC. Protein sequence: CSVWTSDYEQYF.

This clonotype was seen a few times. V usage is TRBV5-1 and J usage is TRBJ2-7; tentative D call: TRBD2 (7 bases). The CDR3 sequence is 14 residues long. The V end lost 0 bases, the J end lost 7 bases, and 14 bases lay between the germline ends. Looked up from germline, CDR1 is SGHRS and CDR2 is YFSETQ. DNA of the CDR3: TGCGCCAGCAGCTTGGAGGGGGGGATGGGAGAGCAGTACTTC. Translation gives CASSLEGGMGEQYF.

The CDR3 coding sequence is TGTGCCAGCAGCTTACCGGGACTAGCGGGAGATCGGTACGAGCAGTACTTC. Its translation is CASSLPGLAGDRYEQYF. The V and J genes are TRBV7-6 and TRBJ2-7, with 14 bases that match TRBD2. CDR3 length: 17 residues. Unmatched junction bases numbered 7, after V lost 2 bases and J lost 4 bases. Germline lookup yields CDR1 SGHVS and CDR2 FNYEAQ. Full variable domain (rest looked up from reference TRBV7-6 and TRBJ2-7): GAGVSQSPRYKVTKRGQDVALRCDPISGHVSLYWYRQALGQGPEFLTYFNYEAQQDKSGLPNDRFSAERPEGSISTLTIQRTEQRDSAMYRCASSLPGLAGDRYEQYFGPGTRLTVT.

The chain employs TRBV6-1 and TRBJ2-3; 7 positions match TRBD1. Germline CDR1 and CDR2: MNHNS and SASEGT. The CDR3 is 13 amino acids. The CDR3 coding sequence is TGTGCGACTCAGGGGGTTGGCACAGATACGCAGTATTTT. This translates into CATQGVGTDTQYF.

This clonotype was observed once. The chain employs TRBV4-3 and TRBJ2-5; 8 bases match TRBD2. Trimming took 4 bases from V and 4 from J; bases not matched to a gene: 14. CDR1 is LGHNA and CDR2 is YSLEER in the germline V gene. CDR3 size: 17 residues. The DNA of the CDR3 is TGCGCCAGCAGCCTGACCCCTTCGGGGGGGAGCGGAGAGACCCAGTACTTC. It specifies CASSLTPSGGSGETQYF.

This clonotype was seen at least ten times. CDR3 region: CASIPRPPSYNEQFF. The CDR3 DNA reads TGTGCCAGCATTCCCAGGCCACCCTCCTACAATGAGCAGTTCTTC. This chain uses TRBV27 with TRBJ2-1; D uncertain. CDR3 length: 15 residues. The germline gives CDR1 MNHEY, CDR2 SMNVEV (reference sequence). V shed 7 bases and J shed 0 bases, with 13 bases lying between them.

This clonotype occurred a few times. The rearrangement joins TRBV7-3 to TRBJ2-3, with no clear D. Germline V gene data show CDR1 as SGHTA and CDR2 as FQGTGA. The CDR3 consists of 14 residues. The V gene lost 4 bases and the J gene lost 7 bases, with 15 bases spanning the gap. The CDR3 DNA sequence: TGTGCCAGCAGCTCCCCCAGCGAGGCCCATACGCAGTATTTT. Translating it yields CASSSPSEAHTQYF.

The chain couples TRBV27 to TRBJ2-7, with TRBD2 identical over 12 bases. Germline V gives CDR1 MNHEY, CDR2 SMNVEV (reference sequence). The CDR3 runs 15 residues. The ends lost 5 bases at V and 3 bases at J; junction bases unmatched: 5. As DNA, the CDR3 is TGTGCCAGCAGTGCAGGACTAGCGGGAATCTACGAGCAGTACTTC. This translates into CASSAGLAGIYEQYF.

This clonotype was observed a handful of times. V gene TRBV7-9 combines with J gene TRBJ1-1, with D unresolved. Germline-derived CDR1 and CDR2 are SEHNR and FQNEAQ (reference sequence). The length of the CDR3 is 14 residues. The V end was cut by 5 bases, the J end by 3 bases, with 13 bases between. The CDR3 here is CASSNSLSDTEAFF. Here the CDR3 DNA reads TGTGCCAGCAGCAATAGCTTGAGTGACACTGAAGCTTTCTTT.

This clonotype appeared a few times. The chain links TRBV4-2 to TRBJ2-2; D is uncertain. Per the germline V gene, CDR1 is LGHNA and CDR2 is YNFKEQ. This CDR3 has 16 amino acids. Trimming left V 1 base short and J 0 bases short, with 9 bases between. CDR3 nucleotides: TGTGCCAGCAGCCAAGGAACTATCACGAACACCGGGGAGCTGTTTTTT. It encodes CASSQGTITNTGELFF.

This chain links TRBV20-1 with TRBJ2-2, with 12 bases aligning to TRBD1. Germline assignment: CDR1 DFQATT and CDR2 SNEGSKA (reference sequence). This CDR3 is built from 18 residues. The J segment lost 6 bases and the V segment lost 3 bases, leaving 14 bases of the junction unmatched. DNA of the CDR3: TGCAGTGCTAGTATTGGACCGGGACAGGGGGCGCGGGCCGGGGAGCTGTTTTTT. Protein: CSASIGPGQGARAGELFF.

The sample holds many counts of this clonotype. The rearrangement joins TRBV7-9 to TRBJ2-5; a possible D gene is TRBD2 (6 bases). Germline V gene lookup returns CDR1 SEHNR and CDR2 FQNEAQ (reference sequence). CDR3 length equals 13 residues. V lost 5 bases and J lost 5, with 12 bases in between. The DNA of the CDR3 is TGTGCCAGCAGCCTCGCTGGGGGGGAGACCCAGTACTTC. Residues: CASSLAGGETQYF.

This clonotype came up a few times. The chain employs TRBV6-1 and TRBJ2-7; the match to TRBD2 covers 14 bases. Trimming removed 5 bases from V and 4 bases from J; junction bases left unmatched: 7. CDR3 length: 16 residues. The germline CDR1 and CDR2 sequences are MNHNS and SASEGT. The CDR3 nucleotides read TGTGCCAGCAGTCTTGGGACTAGCGGGAGTAGGTACGAGCAGTACTTC. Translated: CASSLGTSGSRYEQYF.